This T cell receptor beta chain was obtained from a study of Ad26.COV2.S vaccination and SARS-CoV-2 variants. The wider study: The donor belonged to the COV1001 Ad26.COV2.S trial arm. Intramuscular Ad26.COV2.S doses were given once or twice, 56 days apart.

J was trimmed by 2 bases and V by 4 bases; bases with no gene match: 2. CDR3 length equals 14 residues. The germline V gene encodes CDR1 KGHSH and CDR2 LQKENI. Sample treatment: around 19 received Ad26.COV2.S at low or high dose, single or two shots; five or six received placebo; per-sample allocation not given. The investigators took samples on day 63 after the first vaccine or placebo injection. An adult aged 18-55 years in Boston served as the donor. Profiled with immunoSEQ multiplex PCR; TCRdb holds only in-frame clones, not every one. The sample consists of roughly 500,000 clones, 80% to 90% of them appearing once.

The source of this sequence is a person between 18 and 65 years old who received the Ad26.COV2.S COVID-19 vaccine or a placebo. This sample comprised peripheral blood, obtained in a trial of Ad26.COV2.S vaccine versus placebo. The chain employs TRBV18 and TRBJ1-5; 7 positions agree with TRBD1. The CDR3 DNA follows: TGTGCCAGCTCACACGACAGGGGCAATCAGCCCCAGCATTTT. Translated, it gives CASSHDRGNQPQHF. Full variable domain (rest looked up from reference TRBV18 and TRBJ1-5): NAGVMQNPRHLVRRRGQEARLRCSPMKGHSHVYWYRQLPEEGLKFMVYLQKENIIDESGMPKERFSAEFPKEGPSILRIQQVVRGDSAAYFCASSHDRGNQPQHFGDGTRLSIL.